The present TCR beta chain was sequenced within a study of cytotoxic CD8 clonotypes in ibrutinib-treated CLL. Study background: Mean productive templates were around 260,000; mean productive rearrangements were roughly 94,000. Study conclusions and caveats: Whereas clonality rose at ibrutinib response, it declined toward baseline at progression.

In germline, CDR1 is LGHNA, CDR2 YSLEER. Trimming removed 1 base from V and 0 bases from J, with 10 bases in between. The CDR3 sequence is 16 residues long. With sequencing, the targeted depth ranged from 1 in 200,000 to 1 in 1 million T cells. Data came from immunoSEQ multiplex PCR; TCRdb stores just in-frame clones and leaves some out. Found here are under 200,000 clones, 81% of them singletons; the top ten hold under 2.5%. With respect to this clone: Antigen: not known.

The rearrangement uses TRBV4-3 and TRBJ2-1; D remains ambiguous. This TCR derives from a human donor with chronic lymphocytic leukemia. This specimen was PBMCs, taken after 12 months of ibrutinib treatment. CDR3 bases: TGCGCCAGCAGCCAAGGTAGGACCAGCTCCTACAATGAGCAGTTCTTC. Its translation is CASSQGRTSSYNEQFF.